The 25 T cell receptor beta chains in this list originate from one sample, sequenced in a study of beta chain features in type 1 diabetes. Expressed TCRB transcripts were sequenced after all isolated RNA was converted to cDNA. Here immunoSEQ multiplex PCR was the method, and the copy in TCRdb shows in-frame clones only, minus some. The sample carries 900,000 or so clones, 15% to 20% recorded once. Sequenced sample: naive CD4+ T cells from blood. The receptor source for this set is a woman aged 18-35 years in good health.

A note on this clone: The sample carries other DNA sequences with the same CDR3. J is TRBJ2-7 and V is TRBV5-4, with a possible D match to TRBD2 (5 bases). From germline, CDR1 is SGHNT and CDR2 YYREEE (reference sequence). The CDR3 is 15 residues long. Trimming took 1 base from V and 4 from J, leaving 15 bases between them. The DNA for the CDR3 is TGTGCCAGCAGCTTGAGTGGGCGGGCAGGTTACGAGCAGTACTTC. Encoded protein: CASSLSGRAGYEQYF.

This CDR3 is CASSPPGGSGQPQHF. CDR3 bases: TGTGCCAGCTCACCACCCGGAGGCTCGGGTCAGCCCCAGCATTTT. The chain combines TRBV18 with TRBJ1-5; D unresolved. The V end lost 0 bases, the J end lost 6 bases, and 12 bases lay between the germline ends. Germline values: CDR1 KGHSH, CDR2 LQKENI. CDR3 length: 15 amino acids. Full variable domain (outside the CDR3, taken from reference TRBV18 and TRBJ1-5): NAGVMQNPRHLVRRRGQEARLRCSPMKGHSHVYWYRQLPEEGLKFMVYLQKENIIDESGMPKERFSAEFPKEGPSILRIQQVVRGDSAAYFCASSPPGGSGQPQHFGDGTRLSIL.

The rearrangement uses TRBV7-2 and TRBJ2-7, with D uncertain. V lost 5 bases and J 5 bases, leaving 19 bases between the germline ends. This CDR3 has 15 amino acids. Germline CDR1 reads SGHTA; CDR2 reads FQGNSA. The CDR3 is CASSHPATTGHEQYF. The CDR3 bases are TGTGCCAGCAGCCACCCGGCGACAACGGGCCACGAGCAGTACTTC.

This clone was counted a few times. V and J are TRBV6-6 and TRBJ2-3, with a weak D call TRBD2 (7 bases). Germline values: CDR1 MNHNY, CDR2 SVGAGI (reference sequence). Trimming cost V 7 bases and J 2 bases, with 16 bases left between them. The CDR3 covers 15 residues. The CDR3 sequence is CASITGGRPTDTQYF. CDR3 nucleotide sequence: TGTGCCAGCATCACCGGGGGGCGCCCCACAGATACGCAGTATTTT.

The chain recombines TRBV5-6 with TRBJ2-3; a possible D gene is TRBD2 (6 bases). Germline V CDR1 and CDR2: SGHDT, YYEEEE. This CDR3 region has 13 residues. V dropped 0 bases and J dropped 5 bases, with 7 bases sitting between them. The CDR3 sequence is CASSLGRGDTQYF. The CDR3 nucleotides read TGTGCCAGCAGCTTGGGGAGGGGAGATACGCAGTATTTT.

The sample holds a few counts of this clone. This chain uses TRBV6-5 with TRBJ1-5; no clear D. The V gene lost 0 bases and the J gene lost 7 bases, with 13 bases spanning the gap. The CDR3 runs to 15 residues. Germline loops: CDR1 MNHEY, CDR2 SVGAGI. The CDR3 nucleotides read TGTGCCAGCAGTTACTCGACCAGCGGGGAGCAGCCCCAGCATTTT. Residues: CASSYSTSGEQPQHF.

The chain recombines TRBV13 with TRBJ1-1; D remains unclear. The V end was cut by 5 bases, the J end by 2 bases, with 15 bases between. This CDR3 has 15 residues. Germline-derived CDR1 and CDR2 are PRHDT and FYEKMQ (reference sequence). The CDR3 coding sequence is TGTGCCAGCAGCCTCATCCAGGCAGCCAACACTGAAGCTTTCTTT. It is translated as CASSLIQAANTEAFF.

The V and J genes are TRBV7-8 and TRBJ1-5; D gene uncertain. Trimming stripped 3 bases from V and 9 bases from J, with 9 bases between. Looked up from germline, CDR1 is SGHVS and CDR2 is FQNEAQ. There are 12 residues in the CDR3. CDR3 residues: CASSLGGGPQHF. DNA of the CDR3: TGTGCCAGCAGCTTGGGTGGCGGGCCCCAGCATTTT.

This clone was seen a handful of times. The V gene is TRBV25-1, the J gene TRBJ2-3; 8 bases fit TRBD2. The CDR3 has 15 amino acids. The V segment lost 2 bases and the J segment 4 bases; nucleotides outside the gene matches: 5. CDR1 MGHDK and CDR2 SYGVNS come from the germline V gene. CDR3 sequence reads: CASSEGASGSDTQYF. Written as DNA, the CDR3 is TGTGCCAGCAGTGAAGGGGCTAGCGGGTCAGATACGCAGTATTTT.

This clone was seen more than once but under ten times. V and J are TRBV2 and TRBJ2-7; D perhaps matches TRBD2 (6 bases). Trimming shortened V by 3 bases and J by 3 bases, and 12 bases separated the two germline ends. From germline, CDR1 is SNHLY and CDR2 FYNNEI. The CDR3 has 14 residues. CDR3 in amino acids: CASSEFGGVYEQYF. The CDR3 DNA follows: TGTGCCAGCAGTGAGTTTGGAGGGGTCTACGAGCAGTACTTC. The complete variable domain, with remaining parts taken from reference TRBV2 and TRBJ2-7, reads EPEVTQTPSHQVTQMGQEVILRCVPISNHLYFYWYRQILGQKVEFLVSFYNNEISEKSEIFDDQFSVERPDGSNFTLKIRSTKLEDSAMYFCASSEFGGVYEQYFGPGTRLTVT.

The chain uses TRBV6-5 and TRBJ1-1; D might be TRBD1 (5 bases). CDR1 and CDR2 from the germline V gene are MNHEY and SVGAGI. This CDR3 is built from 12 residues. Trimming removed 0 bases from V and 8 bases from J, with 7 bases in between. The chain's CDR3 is CASSYSKGEAFF. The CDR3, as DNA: TGTGCCAGCAGTTACTCGAAGGGGGAAGCTTTCTTT.

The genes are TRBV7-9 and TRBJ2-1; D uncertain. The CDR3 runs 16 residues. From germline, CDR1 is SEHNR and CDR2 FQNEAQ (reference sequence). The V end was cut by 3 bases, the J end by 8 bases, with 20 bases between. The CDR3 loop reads CASSLDYSFSGYEQFF. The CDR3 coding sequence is TGTGCCAGCAGCTTGGATTATTCTTTTAGTGGCTATGAGCAGTTCTTC.

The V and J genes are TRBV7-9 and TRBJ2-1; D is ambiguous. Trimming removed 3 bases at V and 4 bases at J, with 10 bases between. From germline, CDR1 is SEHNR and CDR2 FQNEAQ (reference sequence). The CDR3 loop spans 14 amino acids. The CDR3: CASSFHAGYNEQFF. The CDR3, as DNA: TGTGCCAGCAGCTTCCACGCCGGGTACAATGAGCAGTTCTTC.

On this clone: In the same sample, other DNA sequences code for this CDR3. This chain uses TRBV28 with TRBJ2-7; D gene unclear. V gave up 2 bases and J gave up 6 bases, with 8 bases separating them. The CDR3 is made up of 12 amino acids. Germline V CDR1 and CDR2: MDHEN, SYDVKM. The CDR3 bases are TGTGCCAGCAGTTTAGTGGGGTTCGAGCAGTACTTC. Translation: CASSLVGFEQYF.

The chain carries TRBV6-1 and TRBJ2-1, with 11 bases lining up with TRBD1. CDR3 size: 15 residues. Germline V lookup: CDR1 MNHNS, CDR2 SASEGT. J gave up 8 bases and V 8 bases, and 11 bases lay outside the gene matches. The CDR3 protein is CASRGGTGGFYEQFF. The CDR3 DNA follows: TGTGCCAGCCGGGGCGGGACAGGGGGGTTCTATGAGCAGTTCTTC.

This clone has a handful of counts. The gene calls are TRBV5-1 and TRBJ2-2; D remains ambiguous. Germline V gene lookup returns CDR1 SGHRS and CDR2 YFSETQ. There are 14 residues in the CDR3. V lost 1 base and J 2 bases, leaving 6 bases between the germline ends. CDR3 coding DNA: TGCGCCAGCAGCTTGAGGCCTAACACCGGGGAGCTGTTTTTT. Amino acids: CASSLRPNTGELFF.

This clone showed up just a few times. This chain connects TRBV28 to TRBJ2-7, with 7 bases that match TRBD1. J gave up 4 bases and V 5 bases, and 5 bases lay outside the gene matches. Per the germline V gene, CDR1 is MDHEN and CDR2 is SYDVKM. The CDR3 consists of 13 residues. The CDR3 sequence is CASSPGTEYEQYF. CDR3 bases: TGTGCCAGCAGTCCCGGGACAGAATACGAGCAGTACTTC.

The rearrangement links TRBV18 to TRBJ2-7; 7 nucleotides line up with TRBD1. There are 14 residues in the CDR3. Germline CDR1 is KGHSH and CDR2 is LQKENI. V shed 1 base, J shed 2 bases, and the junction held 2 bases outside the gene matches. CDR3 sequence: CASSPQGQTYEQYF. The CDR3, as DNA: TGTGCCAGCTCACCACAGGGACAGACCTACGAGCAGTACTTC. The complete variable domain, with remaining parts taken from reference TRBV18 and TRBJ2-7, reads NAGVMQNPRHLVRRRGQEARLRCSPMKGHSHVYWYRQLPEEGLKFMVYLQKENIIDESGMPKERFSAEFPKEGPSILRIQQVVRGDSAAYFCASSPQGQTYEQYFGPGTRLTVT.

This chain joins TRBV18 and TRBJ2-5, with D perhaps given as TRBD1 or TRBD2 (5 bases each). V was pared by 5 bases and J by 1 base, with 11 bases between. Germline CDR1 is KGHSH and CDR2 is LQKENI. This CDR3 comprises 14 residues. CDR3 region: CASSGQGRQETQYF. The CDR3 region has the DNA TGTGCCAGCTCAGGGCAGGGACGCCAAGAGACCCAGTACTTC.

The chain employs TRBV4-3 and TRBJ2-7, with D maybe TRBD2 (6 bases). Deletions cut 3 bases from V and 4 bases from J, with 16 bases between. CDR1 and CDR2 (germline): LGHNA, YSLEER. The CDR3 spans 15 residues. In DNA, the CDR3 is TGCGCCAGCAGCCAGGAGAGGCGGGGATGGTACGAGCAGTACTTC. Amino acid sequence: CASSQERRGWYEQYF.

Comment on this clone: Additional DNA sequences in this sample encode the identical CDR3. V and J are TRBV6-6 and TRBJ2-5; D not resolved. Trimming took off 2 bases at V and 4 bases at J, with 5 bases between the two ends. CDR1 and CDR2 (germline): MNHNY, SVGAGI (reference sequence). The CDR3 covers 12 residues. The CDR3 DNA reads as TGTGCCAGCAGTTACCCAGGAGAGACCCAGTACTTC. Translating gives CASSYPGETQYF.

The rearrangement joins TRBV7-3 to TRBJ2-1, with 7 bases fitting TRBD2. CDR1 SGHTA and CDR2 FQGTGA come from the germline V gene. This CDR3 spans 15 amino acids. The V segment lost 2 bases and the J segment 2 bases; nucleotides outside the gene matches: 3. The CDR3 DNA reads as TGTGCCAGCAGCTTAGACGGGAGGCCCTACAATGAGCAGTTCTTC. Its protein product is CASSLDGRPYNEQFF.

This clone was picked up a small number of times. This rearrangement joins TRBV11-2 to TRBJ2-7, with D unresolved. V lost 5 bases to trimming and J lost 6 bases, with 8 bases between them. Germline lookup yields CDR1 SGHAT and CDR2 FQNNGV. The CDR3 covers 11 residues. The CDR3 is CASSQGFEQYF. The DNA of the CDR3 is TGTGCCAGCAGCCAAGGGTTCGAGCAGTACTTC.

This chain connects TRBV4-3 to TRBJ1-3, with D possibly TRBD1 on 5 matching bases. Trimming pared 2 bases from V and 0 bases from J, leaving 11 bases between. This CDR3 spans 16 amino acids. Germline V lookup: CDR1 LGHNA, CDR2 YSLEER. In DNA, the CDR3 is TGCGCCAGCAGCCAAAGGGGACCGAACTCTGGAAACACCATATATTTT. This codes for CASSQRGPNSGNTIYF.

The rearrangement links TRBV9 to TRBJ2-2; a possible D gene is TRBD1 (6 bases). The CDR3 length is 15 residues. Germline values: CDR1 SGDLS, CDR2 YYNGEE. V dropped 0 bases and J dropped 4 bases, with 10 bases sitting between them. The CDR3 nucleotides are TGTGCCAGCAGCGTAGGCAGGGGTCGCACCGGGGAGCTGTTTTTT. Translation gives CASSVGRGRTGELFF.